The text below deals with one TCR beta chain. These data originate in a study of blood T cell repertoires in COVID-19. Study members were between roughly 18 and 90 years old and lived in fewer than 30 US regions. Two consecutive negative NP/OP PCR tests, clearance, or resolved symptoms defined Cohort 3 recovery. J lost 0 bases, V lost 5 bases, and 4 bases had no gene match. This CDR3 region has 16 residues. Germline V gene sequence: CDR1 LNHDA, CDR2 SQIVND (reference sequence). Methods used by the authors: Estimation of nucleated cell counts was performed using reference gene primer amplification. Assay: immunoSEQ multiplex PCR; the TCRdb copy retains only in-frame clones and omits some. V and J calls and clone size are copied from that table; D and trimming were computed from the DNA. In the table there are around 220,000 clones, about 93% of which are singletons.

The sequence was collected from a woman aged 18-30 years who had recovered from COVID-19. Sequencing was carried out using PBMCs or T cells enriched from blood (not recorded which). The chain combines TRBV19 with TRBJ2-3; 11 nucleotides line up with TRBD2. CDR3 in DNA: TGTGCCAGTAGTCCCTGGACTAGCGGGAGCACAGATACGCAGTATTTT. Its translation: CASSPWTSGSTDTQYF.